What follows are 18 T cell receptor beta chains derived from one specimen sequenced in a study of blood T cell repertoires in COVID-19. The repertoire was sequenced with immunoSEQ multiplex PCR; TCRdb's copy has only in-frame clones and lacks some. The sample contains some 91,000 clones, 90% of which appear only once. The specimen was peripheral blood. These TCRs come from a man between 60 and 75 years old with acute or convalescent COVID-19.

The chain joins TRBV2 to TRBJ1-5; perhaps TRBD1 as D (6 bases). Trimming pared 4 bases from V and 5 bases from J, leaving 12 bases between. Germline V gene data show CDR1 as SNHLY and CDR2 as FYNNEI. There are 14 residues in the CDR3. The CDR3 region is CASSGQGSHQPQHF. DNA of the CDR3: TGTGCCAGCAGTGGGCAGGGGTCCCATCAGCCCCAGCATTTT.

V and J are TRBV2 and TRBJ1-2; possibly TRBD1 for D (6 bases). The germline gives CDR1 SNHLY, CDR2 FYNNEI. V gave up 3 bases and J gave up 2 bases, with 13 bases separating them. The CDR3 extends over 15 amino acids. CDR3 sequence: CASSDRQVGNYGYTF. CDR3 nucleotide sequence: TGTGCCAGCAGTGACCGACAGGTCGGGAACTATGGCTACACCTTC.

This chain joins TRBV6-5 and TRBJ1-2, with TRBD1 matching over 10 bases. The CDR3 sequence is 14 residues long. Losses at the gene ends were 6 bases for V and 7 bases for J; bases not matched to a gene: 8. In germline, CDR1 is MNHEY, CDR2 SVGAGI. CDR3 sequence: CASSEPGQGGGYTF. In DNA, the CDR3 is TGTGCCAGCAGCGAGCCCGGACAGGGGGGTGGCTACACCTTC.

The CDR3 nucleotides are TGTGCCAGCAGTCCCTACTCGACAGGGGACTATGGCTACACCTTC. It encodes CASSPYSTGDYGYTF. The chain uses TRBV27 and TRBJ1-2; TRBD1 matches at 8 bases. The CDR3 is 15 amino acids. Germline V gene lookup returns CDR1 MNHEY and CDR2 SMNVEV (reference sequence). V lost 5 bases, J lost 3 bases, and 8 bases stayed unmatched.

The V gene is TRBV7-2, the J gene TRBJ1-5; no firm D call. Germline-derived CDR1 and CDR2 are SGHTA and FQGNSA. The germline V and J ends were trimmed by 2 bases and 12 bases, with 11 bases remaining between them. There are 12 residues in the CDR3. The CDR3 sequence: CASSLSGPHQHF. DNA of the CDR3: TGTGCCAGCAGCTTATCTGGGCCGCACCAGCATTTT.

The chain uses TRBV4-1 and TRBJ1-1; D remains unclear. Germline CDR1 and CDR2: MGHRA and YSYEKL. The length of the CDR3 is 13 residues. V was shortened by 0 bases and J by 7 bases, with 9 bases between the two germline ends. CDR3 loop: CASSQERAREAFF. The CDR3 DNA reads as TGCGCCAGCAGCCAAGAGCGGGCCCGTGAAGCTTTCTTT.

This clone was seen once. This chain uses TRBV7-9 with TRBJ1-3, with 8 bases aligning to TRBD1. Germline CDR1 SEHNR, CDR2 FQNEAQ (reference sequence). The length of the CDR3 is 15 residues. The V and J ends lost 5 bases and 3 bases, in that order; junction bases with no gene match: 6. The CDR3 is CASSADRVGGNTIYF. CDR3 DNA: TGTGCCAGCAGCGCGGACAGGGTTGGTGGAAACACCATATATTTT.

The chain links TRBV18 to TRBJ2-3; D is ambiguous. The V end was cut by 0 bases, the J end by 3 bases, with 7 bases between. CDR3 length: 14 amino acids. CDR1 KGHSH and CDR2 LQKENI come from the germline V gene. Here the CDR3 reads CASSPPGQTDTQYF. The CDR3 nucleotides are TGTGCCAGCTCACCACCGGGCCAAACAGATACGCAGTATTTT.

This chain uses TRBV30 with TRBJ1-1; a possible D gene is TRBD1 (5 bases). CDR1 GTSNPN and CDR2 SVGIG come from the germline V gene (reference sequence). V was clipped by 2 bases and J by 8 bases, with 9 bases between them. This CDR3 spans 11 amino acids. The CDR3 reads CAWSNRREAFF. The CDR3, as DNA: TGTGCCTGGAGTAACAGGAGAGAAGCTTTCTTT.

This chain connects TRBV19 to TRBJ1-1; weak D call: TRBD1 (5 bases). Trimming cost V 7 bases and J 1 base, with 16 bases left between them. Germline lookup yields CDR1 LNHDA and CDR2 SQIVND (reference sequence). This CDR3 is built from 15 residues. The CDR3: CASKVPGYRNTEAFF. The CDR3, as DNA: TGTGCCAGTAAGGTCCCAGGGTATAGGAACACTGAAGCTTTCTTT.

The CDR3 nucleotides are TGTGCCAGCAGCCAAGATTCCAGGGGAGAGACCCAGTACTTC. Translated, it gives CASSQDSRGETQYF. The chain joins TRBV3-1 (or the pseudogene TRBV3-2) to TRBJ2-5; TRBD1 is a possible D gene (6 bases). V lost 0 bases and J lost 4, with 9 bases in between. CDR3 length: 14 residues. Germline loops: CDR1 LGHDT, CDR2 YNNKEL (reference sequence).

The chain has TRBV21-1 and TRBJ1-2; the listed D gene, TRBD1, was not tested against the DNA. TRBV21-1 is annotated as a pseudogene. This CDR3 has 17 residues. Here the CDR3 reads CASSKTAAGTGGRGYTF. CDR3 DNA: TGTGCCAGCAGCAAAACGGCCGCCGGGACAGGGGGCCGTGGCTACACCTTC.

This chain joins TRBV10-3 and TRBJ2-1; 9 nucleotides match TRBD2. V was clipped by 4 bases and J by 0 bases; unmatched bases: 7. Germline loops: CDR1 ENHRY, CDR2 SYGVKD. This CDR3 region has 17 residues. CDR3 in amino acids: CAISASGVSSSYNEQFF. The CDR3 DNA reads TGTGCCATCAGTGCTAGCGGGGTTTCGAGCTCCTACAATGAGCAGTTCTTC.

CDR3 residues: CATTAVSGNTIYF. The CDR3 DNA reads TGTGCCACTACAGCGGTCTCTGGAAACACCATATATTTT. V gene TRBV25-1 combines with J gene TRBJ1-3, with unresolved D. Germline CDR1 MGHDK, CDR2 SYGVNS. The CDR3 is 13 residues long. With 10 bases removed from V and 0 bases from J, the gap between germline ends came to 10 bases. The full variable domain, its missing parts supplied by reference TRBV25-1 and TRBJ1-3, is EADIYQTPRYLVIGTGKKITLECSQTMGHDKMYWYQQDPGMELHLIHYSYGVNSTEKGDLSSESTVSRIRTEHFPLTLESARPSHTSQYLCATTAVSGNTIYFGEGSWLTVV.

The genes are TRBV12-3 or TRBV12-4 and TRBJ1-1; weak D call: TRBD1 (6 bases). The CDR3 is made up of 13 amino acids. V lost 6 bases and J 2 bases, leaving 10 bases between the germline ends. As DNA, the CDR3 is TGTGCCAGCAGGTACAGGGAAAACACTGAAGCTTTCTTT. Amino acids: CASRYRENTEAFF.

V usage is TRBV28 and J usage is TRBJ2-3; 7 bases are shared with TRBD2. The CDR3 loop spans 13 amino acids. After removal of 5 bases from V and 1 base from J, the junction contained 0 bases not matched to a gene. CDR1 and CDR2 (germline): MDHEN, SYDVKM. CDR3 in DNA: TGTGCCAGCAGTGGGGGGGGCACAGATACGCAGTATTTT. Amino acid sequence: CASSGGGTDTQYF.

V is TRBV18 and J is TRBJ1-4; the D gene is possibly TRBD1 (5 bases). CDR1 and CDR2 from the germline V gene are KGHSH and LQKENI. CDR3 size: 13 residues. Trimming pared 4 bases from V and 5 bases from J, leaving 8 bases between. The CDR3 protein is CASSLQENEKLFF. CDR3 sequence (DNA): TGTGCCAGCTCACTACAGGAGAATGAAAAACTGTTTTTT. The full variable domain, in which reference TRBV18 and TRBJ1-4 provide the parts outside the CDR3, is NAGVMQNPRHLVRRRGQEARLRCSPMKGHSHVYWYRQLPEEGLKFMVYLQKENIIDESGMPKERFSAEFPKEGPSILRIQQVVRGDSAAYFCASSLQENEKLFFGSGTQLSVL.

In DNA, the CDR3 is TGTGCCAGCAGCACAACAGGGGGCCAGCCCCAGCATTTT. Amino acids: CASSTTGGQPQHF. V and J are TRBV12-3 or TRBV12-4 and TRBJ1-5; 9 bases match TRBD1. This CDR3 spans 13 amino acids. After removal of 6 bases from V and 7 bases from J, the junction contained 4 bases not matched to a gene.